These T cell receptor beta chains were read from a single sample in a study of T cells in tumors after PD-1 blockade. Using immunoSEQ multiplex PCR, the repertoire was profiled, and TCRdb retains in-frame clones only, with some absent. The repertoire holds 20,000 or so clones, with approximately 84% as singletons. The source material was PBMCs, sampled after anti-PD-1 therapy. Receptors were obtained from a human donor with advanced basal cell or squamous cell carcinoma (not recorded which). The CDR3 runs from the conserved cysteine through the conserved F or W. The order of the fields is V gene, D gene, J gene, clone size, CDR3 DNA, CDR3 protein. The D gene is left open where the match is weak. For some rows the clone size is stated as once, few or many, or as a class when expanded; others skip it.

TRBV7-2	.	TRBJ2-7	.	TGTGCCAGCAGCTTGGGGAATTACCCCTACGAGCAGTACTTC	CASSLGNYPYEQYF
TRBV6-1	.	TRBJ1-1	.	TGTGCCAGCAGTGAAGTAGGGTACCACTATAACACTGAAGCTTTCTTT	CASSEVGYHYNTEAFF
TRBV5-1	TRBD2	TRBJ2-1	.	TGCGCCAGTTGCCGCGACGGGACTAGCGAGCAGTTCTTC	CASCRDGTSEQFF
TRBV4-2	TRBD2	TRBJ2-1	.	TGTGCCAGCAGCCACGGGACTAGCGGGAGGAGTTCCTACAATGAGCAGTTCTTC	CASSHGTSGRSSYNEQFF
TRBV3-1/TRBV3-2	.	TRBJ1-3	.	TGTGCCAGCAGCTCTACACCTAAGGCCGGAAACACCATATATTTT	CASSSTPKAGNTIYF
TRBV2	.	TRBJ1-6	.	TGTGCCAGCAGTGGTGTGGGAATCCGTGGTAATTCACCCCTCCACTTT	CASSGVGIRGNSPLHF
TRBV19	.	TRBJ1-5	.	TGTGCCAGTAGGGCAAGACAGTATAGCAATCAGCCCCAGCATTTT	CASRARQYSNQPQHF
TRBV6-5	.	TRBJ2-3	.	TGTGCCAGCAGTCCCGGCGGGGGCACAGATACGCAGTATTTT	CASSPGGGTDTQYF
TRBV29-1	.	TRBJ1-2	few	TGCAGCGTTGCACCGCCCGGGGTTAACTATGGCTACACCTTC	CSVAPPGVNYGYTF
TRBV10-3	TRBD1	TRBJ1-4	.	TGTGCCATCAGCTCCGGACAGGGGGAAAAACTGTTTTTT	CAISSGQGEKLFF
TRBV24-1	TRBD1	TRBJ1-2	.	TGTGCCACCAGTGCCCCGGGACAGAACTATGGCTACACCTTC	CATSAPGQNYGYTF
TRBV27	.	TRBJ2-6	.	TGTGCCAGCAGTTTGAACGGGATCGACTCTGGGGCCAACGTCCTGACTTTC	CASSLNGIDSGANVLTF
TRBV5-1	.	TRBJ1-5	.	TGCGCCAGCAGAGTTGAGGTCAATCAGCCCCAGCATTTT	CASRVEVNQPQHF
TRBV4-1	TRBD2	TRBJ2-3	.	TGCGCCAGCAGCCAAGCCCGACTAGCGGGGGGGAGTACAGATACGCAGTATTTT	CASSQARLAGGSTDTQYF
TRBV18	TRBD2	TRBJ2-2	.	TGTGCCAGCTCACCGCAGGCTAGCGGGAGTACCGGGGAGCTGTTTTTT	CASSPQASGSTGELFF
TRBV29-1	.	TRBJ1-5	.	TGCAGCGTTGAAGGGACAGCAAATCAGCCCCAGCATTTT	CSVEGTANQPQHF
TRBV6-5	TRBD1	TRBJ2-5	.	TGTGCCAGCACTCGGACAGGGACCCAAGAGACCCAGTACTTC	CASTRTGTQETQYF
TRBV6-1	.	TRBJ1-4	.	TGTGCCAGCATGGGGGGAACTAATGAAAAACTGTTTTTT	CASMGGTNEKLFF
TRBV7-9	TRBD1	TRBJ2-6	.	TGTGCCAGCAGCCCGGGGACAGGGGGCACTGGGGCCAACGTCCTGACTTTC	CASSPGTGGTGANVLTF
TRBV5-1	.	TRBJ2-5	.	TGCGCCAGCAGCTTGGGGGCTAGCGCCCAAGAGACCCAGTACTTC	CASSLGASAQETQYF
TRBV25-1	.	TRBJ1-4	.	TGTGCCAGCAGTGAATATTCGGGGGGAGGGGAAAAACTGTTTTTT	CASSEYSGGGEKLFF
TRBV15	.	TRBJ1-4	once	TGTGCCACCAGCAGAGATCCTGGTGAAAAACTGTTTTTT	CATSRDPGEKLFF
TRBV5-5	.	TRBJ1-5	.	TGTGCCAGCAGTTTCGACAGGACCAATCAGCCCCAGCATTTT	CASSFDRTNQPQHF
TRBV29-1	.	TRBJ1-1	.	TGCAGCGTTGTAGCAGGACCCCAAGGAGCTTTCTTT	CSVVAGPQGAFF
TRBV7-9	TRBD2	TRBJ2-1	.	TGTGCCAGCAGCTTTGTGGTACTCCCGGGAGGCTCCTACAATGAGCAGTTCTTC	CASSFVVLPGGSYNEQFF
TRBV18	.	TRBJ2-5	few	TGTGCCAGCTCACCACCGTCCGCGTACCAAGAGACCCAGTACTTC	CASSPPSAYQETQYF
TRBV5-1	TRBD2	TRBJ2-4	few	TGCGCCAGCAGCCTGGGGACCGGGACTAGCGGGGGACTAGCCAAAAACATTCAGTACTTC	CASSLGTGTSGGLAKNIQYF
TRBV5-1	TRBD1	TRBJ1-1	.	TGCGCCAGCAGCTCCGGGACAGGTGCTGAAGCTTTCTTT	CASSSGTGAEAFF
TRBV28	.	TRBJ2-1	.	TGTGCCAGCATGGGCCACTTGGCGGGATACGGGGGCGATGAGCAGTTCTTC	CASMGHLAGYGGDEQFF
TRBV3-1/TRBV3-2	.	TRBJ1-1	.	TGTGCCAGCAGTTCCACGGGGGATACTGAAGCTTTCTTT	CASSSTGDTEAFF
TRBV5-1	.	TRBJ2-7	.	TGCGCCAGCAGCTTGGCCGGTGGGGCAGGGGGGGAAGAGCAGTACTTC	CASSLAGGAGGEEQYF
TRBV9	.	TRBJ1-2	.	TGTGCCAGCAGCGTAGTCGGGCAGGGCTTGGGTGGCTACACCTTC	CASSVVGQGLGGYTF
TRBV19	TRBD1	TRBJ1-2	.	TGTGCCAGTACCCCGACAGGGAATTATGGCTACACCTTC	CASTPTGNYGYTF
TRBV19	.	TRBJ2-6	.	TGTGCCACCCTAGGTCCTGCCGGGGCCAACGTCCTGACTTTC	CATLGPAGANVLTF
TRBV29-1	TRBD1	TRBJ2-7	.	TGCAGCGTTGAAGCAGGGGGCCCCTACGAGCAGTACTTC	CSVEAGGPYEQYF
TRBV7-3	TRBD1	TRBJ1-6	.	TGTGCCAGCAGCACGAATGGGGACAGAAATTCACCCCTCCACTTT	CASSTNGDRNSPLHF
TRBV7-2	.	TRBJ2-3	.	TGTGCCAGCAGCCCCCATGGGGTAATGACAGATACGCAGTATTTT	CASSPHGVMTDTQYF
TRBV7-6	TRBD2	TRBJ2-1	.	TGTGCCAGCAGCCCCCGGGAGGGGGGTTACGAGCAGTTCTTC	CASSPREGGYEQFF
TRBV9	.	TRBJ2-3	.	TGTGCCAGCAACAGGGATGATACAGATACGCAGTATTTT	CASNRDDTDTQYF
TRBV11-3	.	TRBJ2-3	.	TGTGCCAGCAGCTTATTTGGGGAGACAGATACGCAGTATTTT	CASSLFGETDTQYF
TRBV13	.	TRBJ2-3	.	TGTGCCAGCAGCTCCGGATCCTTCACGGATACGCAGTATTTT	CASSSGSFTDTQYF
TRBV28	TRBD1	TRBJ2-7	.	TGTGCCAGCACTCCGGAGGGACAGGGGTACGAGCAGTACTTC	CASTPEGQGYEQYF
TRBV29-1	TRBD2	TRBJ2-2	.	TGCAGCGTGGGGACTAGCTCCCCCGGGGAGCTGTTTTTT	CSVGTSSPGELFF
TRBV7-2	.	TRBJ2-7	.	TGTGCCAGCAGCTTAGACTACAGTACCGAGCAGTACTTC	CASSLDYSTEQYF
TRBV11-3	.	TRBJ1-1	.	TGTGCCAGCAGCTTAGATCGGGTCGGGGAACCGAACACTGAAGCTTTCTTT	CASSLDRVGEPNTEAFF
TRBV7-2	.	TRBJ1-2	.	TGTGCCAGCAGCTCGAAGGGGGGCTATGGCTACACCTTC	CASSSKGGYGYTF
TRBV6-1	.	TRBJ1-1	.	TGTGCCAGCAGTGAAGTGGCGGCAAGTGAAGCTTTCTTT	CASSEVAASEAFF
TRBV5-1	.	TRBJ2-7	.	TGCGCCAGCAGCCCAAGCTCCTACGAGCAGTACTTC	CASSPSSYEQYF
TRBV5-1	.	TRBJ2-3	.	TGCGCCAGCAGCTTGGCCGTCGCAGGGAACACAGATACGCAGTATTTT	CASSLAVAGNTDTQYF
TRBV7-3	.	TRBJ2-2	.	TGTGCCAGCAGCTTACGTCCAGACTCGAACACCGGGGAGCTGTTTTTT	CASSLRPDSNTGELFF